The clone carrying this T cell receptor (beta chain) was seen a few times. These data belong to a study of T cells in localized non-small cell lung cancer. Germline assignment: CDR1 SNHLY and CDR2 FYNNEI. The CDR3 is made up of 16 amino acids. V was clipped by 5 bases and J by 0 bases, with 14 bases between them. TCRdb's copy holds only in-frame clones and misses some; the assay was immunoSEQ multiplex PCR. The sample shows roughly 50,000 clones, about 80% of them seen only once. The J gene is TRBJ1-5, the V gene TRBV2, with D perhaps matching TRBD1 (6 bases). Sequences were derived from peripheral blood, sampled before any cancer treatment. This sequence originates from an older female donor with stage II squamous cell lung carcinoma. The CDR3 here is CASSKGGLNSNQPQHF. The CDR3 DNA is TGTGCCAGCAGTAAGGGGGGGCTTAATAGCAATCAGCCCCAGCATTTT.